Below are 23 T cell receptor beta chains sequenced from a single sample in a study of CD8 T cells in ankylosing spondylitis. TCRdb re-called the 5' RACE reads through MiXCR, storing one row per CDR3 protein. The repertoire holds 200,000 to 300,000 distinct CDR3 sequences, with 10% to 13% as singletons. Sequences were obtained from blood, either unsorted or a sorted T cell fraction (not recorded which). The receptor set was obtained from a male donor with ankylosing spondylitis or in good health (not recorded which).

The sample holds many counts of this clonotype. The rearrangement links TRBV6-5 to TRBJ2-1; tentative D call: TRBD2 (5 bases). The CDR3 is 15 residues long. The germline V gene has CDR1 MNHEY and CDR2 SVGAGI. V was shortened by 0 bases and J by 1 base, with 7 bases between the two germline ends. The CDR3 nucleotides read TGTGCCAGCAGTTACTCTAGCGATTCCTACAATGAGCAGTTCTTC. Translating gives CASSYSSDSYNEQFF.

This clonotype occurred many times. V gene TRBV4-1 combines with J gene TRBJ1-2; 8 bases agree with TRBD1. Per germline, CDR1 MGHRA and CDR2 YSYEKL. Trimming cost V 0 bases and J 2 bases; bases outside gene matches: 2. The CDR3 covers 15 residues. The CDR3 protein is CASSQDAGGNYGYTF. The CDR3 bases are TGCGCCAGCAGCCAAGATGCAGGGGGCAACTATGGCTACACCTTC.

This clonotype occurred a few times. The rearrangement uses TRBV20-1 and TRBJ2-3; 11 bases line up with TRBD1. Germline V gene data show CDR1 as DFQATT and CDR2 as SNEGSKA (reference sequence). Trimming took 4 bases from V and 4 from J; bases not matched to a gene: 4. The CDR3 is 14 amino acids. CDR3 residues: CSATGTGGSDTQYF. The CDR3 nucleotides read TGCAGTGCTACTGGGACAGGGGGGTCAGATACGCAGTATTTT.

The sample holds many counts of this clonotype. The chain uses TRBV12-3 or TRBV12-4 and TRBJ1-1; no definite D call. The CDR3 has 13 amino acids. V shed 5 bases and J shed 6 bases, with 13 bases lying between them. CDR3 residues: CASSPPMEAEAFF. CDR3 DNA: TGTGCCAGCAGTCCCCCGATGGAGGCTGAAGCTTTCTTT.

This clonotype was counted many times. The chain links TRBV6-5 to TRBJ1-5, with 11 positions matching TRBD1. The ends lost 4 bases at V and 4 bases at J; junction bases unmatched: 3. Germline assignment: CDR1 MNHEY and CDR2 SVGAGI. The CDR3 covers 15 residues. CDR3 in amino acids: CASSSGQGVNQPQHF. DNA for the CDR3: TGTGCCAGCAGTTCGGGACAGGGGGTGAATCAGCCCCAGCATTTT.

In this sample, this clonotype turned up many times. The chain has TRBV3-1 and TRBJ2-1, with TRBD2 identical over 13 bases. The J segment lost 6 bases and the V segment lost 6 bases, leaving 8 bases of the junction unmatched. Germline-derived CDR1 and CDR2 are LGHDT and YNNKEL (reference sequence). This CDR3 is 16 amino acids long. This chain's CDR3 is CASSPTTSGRFNEQFF. The CDR3 bases are TGTGCCAGCAGTCCAACGACTAGCGGGAGGTTCAATGAGCAGTTCTTC.

This clonotype was found many times. V gene TRBV20-1 combines with J gene TRBJ2-3; 8 nucleotides match TRBD2. The CDR3 spans 17 residues. Germline trimming cut 7 bases from V and 0 bases from J; bases unmatched to any gene: 15. Germline CDR1 DFQATT, CDR2 SNEGSKA (reference sequence). CDR3 in amino acids: CSVPPGLVGTSTDTQYF. In DNA, the CDR3 is TGCAGTGTCCCACCGGGACTAGTCGGAACTAGCACAGATACGCAGTATTTT.

In this sample, this clonotype turned up many times. Written as DNA, the CDR3 is TGTGCCAGCCAAGGAGGAACTTCCTACGAGCAGTACTTC. Amino acid sequence: CASQGGTSYEQYF. This chain links TRBV2 with TRBJ2-7; perhaps TRBD2 as D (5 bases). CDR3 length: 13 residues. The V end lost 8 bases, the J end lost 1 base, and 12 bases lay between the germline ends. Germline V gene data show CDR1 as SNHLY and CDR2 as FYNNEI.

The gene calls are TRBV7-7 and TRBJ2-5, with D uncertain. The CDR3 totals 15 residues. Looked up from germline, CDR1 is SSHAT and CDR2 is FNYEAQ (reference sequence). V was clipped by 5 bases and J by 4 bases, with 17 bases between them. The CDR3 DNA follows: TGTGCCAGCAGCCCAAGTTTCGGTGCGGTAGAGACCCAGTACTTC. Translation: CASSPSFGAVETQYF.

This clonotype was picked up many times. The chain uses TRBV10-3 and TRBJ2-7; tentative D call: TRBD1 (6 bases). From germline, CDR1 is ENHRY and CDR2 SYGVKD. Trimming took 0 bases from V and 3 from J, leaving 18 bases between them. CDR3 length equals 17 residues. The CDR3: CAISESQWTEPLYEQYF. Written as DNA, the CDR3 is TGTGCCATCAGTGAGTCTCAGTGGACAGAACCCCTCTACGAGCAGTACTTC.

The table lists this clonotype with many counts. This rearrangement joins TRBV20-1 to TRBJ2-7, with a tentative D call TRBD2 (7 bases). V was shortened by 7 bases and J by 0 bases, with 13 bases between the two germline ends. The CDR3 covers 13 residues. Germline lookup yields CDR1 DFQATT and CDR2 SNEGSKA (reference sequence). The CDR3 spells CSVGGGSSYEQYF. CDR3 nucleotides: TGCAGTGTCGGGGGCGGGAGCTCCTACGAGCAGTACTTC.

This clonotype was counted many times. CDR3: CASSFAGGLDEKLFF. The CDR3 DNA follows: TGTGCCAGCAGCTTCGCAGGGGGCTTAGATGAAAAACTGTTTTTT. The V and J genes are TRBV7-2 and TRBJ1-4; 8 positions agree with TRBD1. J gave up 6 bases and V 3 bases, and 6 bases lay outside the gene matches. CDR1 and CDR2 from the germline V gene are SGHTA and FQGNSA. This CDR3 is 15 amino acids long.

This chain uses TRBV10-1 with TRBJ2-3; 11 nucleotides agree with TRBD2. The CDR3 loop spans 19 amino acids. The V gene end was trimmed by 0 bases and the J gene end by 4 bases; junction bases not matched to a gene: 12. The germline V gene encodes CDR1 WNHNN and CDR2 SYGVQD (reference sequence). CDR3 region: CASSESELLAGGGADTQYF. CDR3 DNA: TGCGCCAGCAGTGAGTCGGAGTTGCTAGCGGGAGGTGGGGCAGATACGCAGTATTTT.

The V gene is TRBV7-9, the J gene TRBJ2-7; D could derive from TRBD1 or TRBD2 (5 bases each). V dropped 8 bases and J dropped 1 base, with 15 bases sitting between them. CDR3 length: 14 residues. Germline V CDR1 and CDR2: SEHNR, FQNEAQ (reference sequence). CDR3 in amino acids: CASSSRDHSYEQYF. DNA of the CDR3: TGTGCCAGCTCTAGCAGGGACCATTCCTACGAGCAGTACTTC.

In its sample, this clonotype was seen many times. The chain combines TRBV25-1 with TRBJ1-5; the D gene is possibly TRBD1 (6 bases). CDR1 is MGHDK and CDR2 is SYGVNS in the germline V gene. The length of the CDR3 is 16 residues. V was cut by 1 base and J by 7 bases, with 17 bases left in between. DNA of the CDR3: TGTGCCAGCAGTGAATTTTTGGAGGAGACAGGACAGCCCCAGCATTTT. Its protein is CASSEFLEETGQPQHF.

This clonotype has ten or more counts. This chain connects TRBV12-3 or TRBV12-4 to TRBJ2-7; no reliable D call. Trimming pared 2 bases from V and 4 bases from J, leaving 12 bases between. CDR3 size: 14 residues. CDR3 in DNA: TGTGCCAGCAGTTTAAGGCTCCTAGGGTACGAGCAGTACTTC. As protein: CASSLRLLGYEQYF.

This clonotype was seen at least ten times. The chain combines TRBV27 with TRBJ1-1; 8 bases align to TRBD1. CDR1 is MNHEY, CDR2 SMNVEV, per germline (reference sequence). Trimming took 8 bases from V and 3 from J; bases not matched to a gene: 5. This CDR3 is 13 amino acids long. The CDR3 reads CASLSTGDTEAFF. CDR3 bases: TGTGCCAGCCTCTCGACAGGGGACACTGAAGCTTTCTTT.

This chain joins TRBV5-1 and TRBJ2-3; 11 bases are shared with TRBD1. This CDR3 has 14 residues. V shed 3 bases and J 6 bases; nucleotides not matched to a gene: 3. Germline-derived CDR1 and CDR2 are SGHRS and YFSETQ. CDR3 sequence (DNA): TGCGCCAGCAGCTCGGACAGGGGGCGCGATACGCAGTATTTT. This gives the protein CASSSDRGRDTQYF.

This clonotype was seen many times. V gene TRBV4-1 combines with J gene TRBJ1-2, with D unclear. The germline V gene has CDR1 MGHRA and CDR2 YSYEKL. V lost 0 bases to trimming and J lost 9 bases, with 11 bases between them. The CDR3 sequence is 13 residues long. The CDR3 here is CASSQDTFGSYTF. The CDR3 coding sequence is TGCGCCAGCAGCCAAGATACGTTCGGAAGCTACACCTTC.

V and J are TRBV12-3 or TRBV12-4 and TRBJ1-5; the D gene is possibly TRBD1 (6 bases). This CDR3 comprises 15 residues. Trimming removed 3 bases from V and 4 bases from J, with 13 bases in between. The chain's CDR3 is CASSFLGGANQPQHF. The CDR3 DNA reads as TGTGCCAGCAGTTTTCTCGGGGGGGCAAATCAGCCCCAGCATTTT.

This clonotype has a count of ten or more. V gene TRBV29-1 combines with J gene TRBJ2-3; D is possibly TRBD2 (6 bases). Germline values: CDR1 SQVTM, CDR2 ANQGSEA. Trimming left V 6 bases short and J 2 bases short, with 18 bases between. This CDR3 contains 15 residues. The CDR3 protein is CSVERAPEATDTQYF. The CDR3 bases are TGCAGCGTCGAGCGGGCCCCCGAGGCCACAGATACGCAGTATTTT.

CDR3 bases: TGTGCCTGGAGTCCCGGACAGGGGGCAGGTGAAAAACTGTTTTTT. Translation: CAWSPGQGAGEKLFF. V is TRBV30 and J is TRBJ1-4, with 11 bases fitting TRBD1. With V trimmed by 2 bases and J by 7 bases, 6 bases remained unmatched. Germline CDR1 GTSNPN, CDR2 SVGIG (reference sequence). The CDR3 runs 15 residues. Full variable domain (rest looked up from reference TRBV30 and TRBJ1-4): SQTIHQWPATLVQPVGSPLSLECTVEGTSNPNLYWYRQAAGRGLQLLFYSVGIGQISSEVPQNLSASRPQDRQFILSSKKLLLSDSGFYLCAWSPGQGAGEKLFFGSGTQLSVL.

This clonotype occurred many times. This chain connects TRBV11-1 to TRBJ1-1, with D tentatively TRBD1 (6 bases). CDR1 SGHAT and CDR2 FQDESV come from the germline V gene (reference sequence). This CDR3 contains 15 residues. Trimming cost V 4 bases and J 5 bases, with 17 bases left between them. The CDR3 DNA follows: TGTGCCAGCAGCTCCGGACAGACCAGTGGGACTGAAGCTTTCTTT. This translates into CASSSGQTSGTEAFF.